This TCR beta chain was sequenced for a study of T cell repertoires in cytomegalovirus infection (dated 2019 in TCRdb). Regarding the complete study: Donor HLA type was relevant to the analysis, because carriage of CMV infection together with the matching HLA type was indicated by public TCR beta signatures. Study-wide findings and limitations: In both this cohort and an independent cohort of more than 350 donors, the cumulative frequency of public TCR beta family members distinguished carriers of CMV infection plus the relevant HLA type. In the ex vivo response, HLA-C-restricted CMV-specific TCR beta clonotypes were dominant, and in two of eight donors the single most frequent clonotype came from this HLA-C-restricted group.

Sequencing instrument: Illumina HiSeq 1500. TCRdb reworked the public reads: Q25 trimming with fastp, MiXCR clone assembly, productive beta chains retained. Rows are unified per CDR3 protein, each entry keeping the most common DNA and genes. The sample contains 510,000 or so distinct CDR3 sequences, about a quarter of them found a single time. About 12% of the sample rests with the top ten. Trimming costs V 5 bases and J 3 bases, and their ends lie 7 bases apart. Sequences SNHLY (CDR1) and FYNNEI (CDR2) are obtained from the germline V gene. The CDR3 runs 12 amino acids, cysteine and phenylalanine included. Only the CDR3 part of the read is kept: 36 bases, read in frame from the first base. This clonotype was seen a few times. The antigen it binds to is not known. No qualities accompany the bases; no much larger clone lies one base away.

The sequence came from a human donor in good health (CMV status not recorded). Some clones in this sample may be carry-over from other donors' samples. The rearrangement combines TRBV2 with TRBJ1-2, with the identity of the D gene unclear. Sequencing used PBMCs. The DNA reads TGTGCCAGCAGTCAGTTTGACTATGGCTACACCTTC. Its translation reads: CASSQFDYGYTF. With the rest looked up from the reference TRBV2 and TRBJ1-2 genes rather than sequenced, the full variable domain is EPEVTQTPSHQVTQMGQEVILRCVPISNHLYFYWYRQILGQKVEFLVSFYNNEISEKSEIFDDQFSVERPDGSNFTLKIRSTKLEDSAMYFCASSQFDYGYTFGSGTRLTVV.